This T cell receptor (beta chain) emerged from a study of blood T cell repertoires in COVID-19. Across the study: T cells, B-cell-depleted T cells, or PBMCs provided the cDNA or gDNA that served as material.

CDR3 length: 16 amino acids. Germline V CDR1 and CDR2: SEHNR, FQNEAQ (reference sequence). After removal of 4 bases from V and 3 bases from J, the junction contained 8 bases not matched to a gene. The authors' processing: Scientists estimated how many nucleated cells there were by amplifying reference gene primers. This table comes from immunoSEQ multiplex PCR, and its TCRdb copy is limited to in-frame clones, with some not included. That table furnishes V, J and clone size, whereas the DNA furnished D and trimming. This sample has under 75,000 clones, with roughly 88% found just once. The chain has TRBV7-9 and TRBJ2-1, with 8 bases identical to TRBD2. The specimen was peripheral blood. This receptor was obtained from a woman aged 80 or over with active COVID-19. CDR3 coding DNA: TGTGCCAGCAGCTCGGTAGCGGGGAGTAACTACAATGAGCAGTTCTTC. Its protein is CASSSVAGSNYNEQFF.